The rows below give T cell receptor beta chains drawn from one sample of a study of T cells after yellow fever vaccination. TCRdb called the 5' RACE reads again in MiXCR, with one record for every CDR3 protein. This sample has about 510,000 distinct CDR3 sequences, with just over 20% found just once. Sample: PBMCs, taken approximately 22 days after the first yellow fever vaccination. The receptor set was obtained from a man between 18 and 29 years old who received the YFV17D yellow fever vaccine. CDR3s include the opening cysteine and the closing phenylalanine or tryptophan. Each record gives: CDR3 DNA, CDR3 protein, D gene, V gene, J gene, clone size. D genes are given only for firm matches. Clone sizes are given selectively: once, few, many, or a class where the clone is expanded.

TGCGCCACCCCAGACTTGCCACAAGAGACCCAGTACTTC,CATPDLPQETQYF,NA,TRBV4-3,TRBJ2-5,few
TGTGCCAGCAGCCAAGATCGGCGGAGAAACCAAGAGACCCAGTACTTC,CASSQDRRRNQETQYF,NA,TRBV4-2,TRBJ2-5,NA
TGCGCCAGCAGCTTGGAACAGGGGGCCGGTTATGGCTACACCTTC,CASSLEQGAGYGYTF,TRBD1,TRBV5-1,TRBJ1-2,many
TGCAGCGGAGACAGCTACAATGAGCAGTTCTTC,CSGDSYNEQFF,NA,TRBV29-1,TRBJ2-1,NA
TGTGCCAGCACCTCAGACAGGGCGGGCCAAGAGACCCAGTACTTC,CASTSDRAGQETQYF,TRBD1,TRBV2,TRBJ2-5,NA
TGCAGTGCCGACCTAGCGGGGGGCACAGATACGCAGTATTTT,CSADLAGGTDTQYF,TRBD2,TRBV20-1,TRBJ2-3,few
TGTGCCAGCAGCCCCGGCCCAAGCAGTGATACGCAGTATTTT,CASSPGPSSDTQYF,NA,TRBV3-1,TRBJ2-3,NA
TGTGCCATCAGTGAGTCAGGGAGCAACCCTTACAATGAGCAGTTCTTC,CAISESGSNPYNEQFF,NA,TRBV10-3,TRBJ2-1,NA
TGCACAGTAACAGGGGAAGAGACCCAGTACTTC,CTVTGEETQYF,TRBD1,TRBV20-1,TRBJ2-5,few
TGTGCCATCAGTGAACAAGCCGCTAAAGCTTTCTTT,CAISEQAAKAFF,NA,TRBV10-3,TRBJ1-1,NA